One TCR beta chain is described in this entry. There are 15 residues in the CDR3. Germline CDR1 and CDR2: MDHEN and SYDVKM. V shed 6 bases, J shed 0 bases, and the junction held 5 bases outside the gene matches. This sample is part of a study of identical twins. With template switching, a universal primer site was added, and the cDNA carried unique molecular identifiers. TCRdb processed the 5' RACE reads anew with MiXCR; each CDR3 protein has one entry. The sample holds more than 350,000 distinct CDR3 sequences, 9% seen once. The specimen sequenced was naive T cells sorted from blood. This receptor was taken from a woman aged 45-65 years in good health. The chain is built from TRBV28 and TRBJ2-3; 8 nucleotides line up with TRBD1. The CDR3 DNA is TGTGCCAGCAGCCCCAGGGGGCATAGCACAGATACGCAGTATTTT. Translated: CASSPRGHSTDTQYF.